A single TCR beta chain is shown here with its context. The CDR3 runs to 16 residues. Trimming cost V 0 bases and J 6 bases; bases outside gene matches: 2. Germline assignment: CDR1 SGHRS and CDR2 YFSETQ. The data were produced by immunoSEQ multiplex PCR, yet TCRdb's version contains in-frame clones alone and is incomplete. Of some 60,000 clones in the sample, roughly 90% were seen once. The entry originates in a study of OX40 agonist ivuxolimab in advanced cancers. About the study: A male proportion of 70% to 90% was recorded, with mean age roughly 60 years and range roughly 23 to 79.

The sequences come from CD4+ or CD8+ T cells sorted from blood, collected in a trial of the OX40 agonist ivuxolimab. The chain has TRBV5-1 and TRBJ2-1; 14 bases fit TRBD2. This TCR came from an adult with an advanced solid tumor such as melanoma, head and neck, liver or kidney cancer. CDR3 amino acids: CASSLEGLAGANEQFF. The CDR3 coding sequence is TGCGCCAGCAGCTTGGAGGGACTAGCGGGAGCCAATGAGCAGTTCTTC.